This is a list of T cell receptor beta chains from one sample in a study of blood T cell repertoires in COVID-19. Using immunoSEQ multiplex PCR, the repertoire was profiled, and TCRdb retains in-frame clones only, with some absent. The data show some 230,000 clones, about 80% seen once. Sequenced sample: PBMCs or T cells enriched from blood (not recorded which). These receptors were collected from a man aged 35-49 years who had recovered from COVID-19. Both conserved end residues are part of each CDR3. A D gene is named only where the DNA matches it firmly. Clone size, where shown, is once, few, many, or a class for clones that have expanded.

J: TRBJ1-1; length: 14; D: TRBD1; size: -; V: TRBV7-8; DNA: TGTGCCAGCAGCTTAGCGGGGACAGCTATTGAAGCTTTCTTT; CDR3: CASSLAGTAIEAFF
J: TRBJ1-1; length: 14; D: TRBD1; size: few; V: TRBV7-9; DNA: TGTGCCAGCACCGGGACAGGGGGCAGGACTGAAGCTTTCTTT; CDR3: CASTGTGGRTEAFF
J: TRBJ1-3; length: 15; D: -; size: -; V: TRBV4-1; DNA: TGCGCCAGCAGCCTCACACAGGGCTCTGGAAACACCATATATTTT; CDR3: CASSLTQGSGNTIYF
J: TRBJ1-4; length: 18; D: TRBD1; size: -; V: TRBV27; DNA: TGTGCCAGCAGATCATACCGGGACAGGGCTTCAACTAATGAAAAACTGTTTTTT; CDR3: CASRSYRDRASTNEKLFF
J: TRBJ2-1; length: 16; D: TRBD2; size: -; V: TRBV7-7; DNA: TGTGCCAGCAGTCAGGGGCTAGCGGGGGCCTACAATGAGCAGTTCTTC; CDR3: CASSQGLAGAYNEQFF
J: TRBJ1-5; length: 15; D: -; size: -; V: TRBV5-6; DNA: TGTGCCAGCAGCGTATCCCCCGGGTCGGATCAGCCCCAGCATTTT; CDR3: CASSVSPGSDQPQHF
J: TRBJ2-7; length: 12; D: -; size: once; V: TRBV14; DNA: TGTGCCAGCAGCTACCGACAGGTCGACCAGTACTTC; CDR3: CASSYRQVDQYF
J: TRBJ2-1; length: 13; D: TRBD2; size: -; V: TRBV3-1/TRBV3-2; DNA: TGTGCCAGCAGCCGACGGACTAGCGATGAGCAGTTCTTC; CDR3: CASSRRTSDEQFF
J: TRBJ2-3; length: 15; D: TRBD1; size: -; V: TRBV5-1; DNA: TGCGCCACCGGGGGGACAGGGGATCCCACAGATACGCAGTATTTT; CDR3: CATGGTGDPTDTQYF
J: TRBJ1-2; length: 15; D: -; size: -; V: TRBV7-3; DNA: TGTGCCAGCAGCCCCCAGGCAGGGGCGCCCTATGGCTACACCTTC; CDR3: CASSPQAGAPYGYTF
J: TRBJ1-3; length: 15; D: TRBD1; size: once; V: TRBV5-8; DNA: TGTGCCAGCAGCTTGGGGGACAGGGACGGAAACACCATATATTTT; CDR3: CASSLGDRDGNTIYF
J: TRBJ1-4; length: 16; D: -; size: -; V: TRBV4-1; DNA: TGCGCCAGCAGCCAAGGGACAGCCCCCGTAAGTGAAAAACTGTTTTTT; CDR3: CASSQGTAPVSEKLFF
J: TRBJ1-1; length: 17; D: -; size: -; V: TRBV3-1/TRBV3-2; DNA: TGTGCCAGCAGCCAAGATAGGGGGGGGACTTTGAACACTGAAGCTTTCTTT; CDR3: CASSQDRGGTLNTEAFF
J: TRBJ1-1; length: 15; D: TRBD1; size: -; V: TRBV2; DNA: TGTGCCAGCAGTGAACAGGGGGCGCGGGCGACTGAAGCTTTCTTT; CDR3: CASSEQGARATEAFF
J: TRBJ2-1; length: 15; D: -; size: -; V: TRBV19; DNA: TGTGCCAGTAGTATAGTGTCGGGGACCTACAATGAGCAGTTCTTC; CDR3: CASSIVSGTYNEQFF
J: TRBJ1-2; length: 15; D: TRBD1; size: -; V: TRBV28; DNA: TGTGCCAGCAGCGGGACAGGGGGTCGGAACTATGGCTACACCTTC; CDR3: CASSGTGGRNYGYTF
J: TRBJ1-6; length: 16; D: TRBD1; size: few; V: TRBV10-3; DNA: TGTGCCATCAGGGAAGGGACAGGGAGAATGAATTCACCCCTCCACTTT; CDR3: CAIREGTGRMNSPLHF
J: TRBJ2-7; length: 17; D: TRBD2; size: -; V: TRBV11-3; DNA: TGTGCCAGCAGCTTAGAGGGGTCTAGCGGGAACTCCTACGAGCAGTACTTC; CDR3: CASSLEGSSGNSYEQYF
J: TRBJ2-7; length: 14; D: TRBD1; size: -; V: TRBV5-1; DNA: TGCGCCAGCAGCTGGGAGGGACAGGGATACGAGCAGTACTTC; CDR3: CASSWEGQGYEQYF
J: TRBJ2-1; length: 17; D: -; size: -; V: TRBV3-1/TRBV3-2; DNA: TGTGCCAGCAGCCAAGATGGGGACTGGAGCTCCTACAATGAGCAGTTCTTC; CDR3: CASSQDGDWSSYNEQFF
J: TRBJ1-6; length: 13; D: -; size: -; V: TRBV12-3/TRBV12-4; DNA: TGTGCCAGCAGTTTAAGGTCAGGATCACCCCTCCACTTT; CDR3: CASSLRSGSPLHF